This T cell receptor beta chain was obtained from a study of T cell responses to AZD1222 COVID-19 vaccine. In this sample, this clone turned up once. Its antigen is not known. Clones were sequenced by immunoSEQ multiplex PCR, and TCRdb holds only the in-frame ones, with some missing. Of 110,000 or so clones listed, more than 85% are singletons. Germline V gene data show CDR1 as MGHRA and CDR2 as YSYEKL. CDR3 length: 14 amino acids. V lost 4 bases to trimming and J lost 5 bases; unmatched junction nucleotides: 0. General study results and limits: Spike-specific TCR breadth rose after two AZD1222 doses, and depth rose as well. The CD4 TCRs associated with vaccination extended across spike and predominated at 160-218 and 743-854.

This sequence originates from an adult who received the AZD1222 COVID-19 vaccine. Sequenced here: peripheral blood, sampled 28 days after the second AZD1222 dose. This chain connects TRBV4-1 to TRBJ1-4; 11 bases fit TRBD1. Here the CDR3 reads CASSRTGGNEKLFF. CDR3 DNA: TGCGCCAGCAGCCGGACAGGGGGCAATGAAAAACTGTTTTTT.